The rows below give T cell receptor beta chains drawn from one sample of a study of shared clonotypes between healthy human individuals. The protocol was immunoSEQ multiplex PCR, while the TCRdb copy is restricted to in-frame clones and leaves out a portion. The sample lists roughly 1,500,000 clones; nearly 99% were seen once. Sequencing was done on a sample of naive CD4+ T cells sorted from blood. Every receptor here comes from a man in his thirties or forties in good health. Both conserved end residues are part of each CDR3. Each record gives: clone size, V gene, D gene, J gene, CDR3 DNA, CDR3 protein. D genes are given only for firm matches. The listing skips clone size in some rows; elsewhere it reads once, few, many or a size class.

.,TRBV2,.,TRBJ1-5,TGTGCCAGCAGTGTATTCCGCAGGGCGAATCAGCCCCAGCATTTT,CASSVFRRANQPQHF
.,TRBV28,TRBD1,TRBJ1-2,TGTGCCAGCAGTTTTTCCAGGGGGCTATATGGCTACACCTTC,CASSFSRGLYGYTF
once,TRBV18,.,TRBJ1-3,TGTGCCAGCTCACCAAAGGGATCTGGAAACACCATATATTTT,CASSPKGSGNTIYF
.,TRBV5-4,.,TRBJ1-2,TGTGCCAGCAGCGCCGGGAGTAACTATGGCTACACCTTC,CASSAGSNYGYTF
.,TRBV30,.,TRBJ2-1,TGTGCCTGGAGTGTAGGCCTAGTGTCCTACAATGAGCAGTTCTTC,CAWSVGLVSYNEQFF
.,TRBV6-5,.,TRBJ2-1,TGTGCCAGCAGTTCCCGGGACGCGGGTTACAATGAGCAGTTCTTC,CASSSRDAGYNEQFF
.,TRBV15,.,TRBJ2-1,TGTGCCACCAGCAGAGATCCTTTCCTGGGAGGTTACAATGAGCAGTTCTTC,CATSRDPFLGGYNEQFF
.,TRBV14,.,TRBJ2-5,TGTGCCAGCAGCCTCGAGGGTCCGTACCAAGAGACCCAGTACTTC,CASSLEGPYQETQYF
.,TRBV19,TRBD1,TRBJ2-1,TGTGCCAGTAGTAAAACAGGGGGCAATGAGCAGTTCTTC,CASSKTGGNEQFF
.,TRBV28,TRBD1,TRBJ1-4,TGTGCCAGCAGTTCATCGACAGGGGCAAGAGCACTGTTTTTT,CASSSSTGARALFF
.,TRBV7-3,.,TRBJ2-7,TGTGCCAGCAGCATATACGCAATGGCCGAGCAGTACTTC,CASSIYAMAEQYF
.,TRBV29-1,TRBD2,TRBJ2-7,TGCAGCGTTGATCCGGGACTAGCGGGAGGACACGAGCAGTACTTC,CSVDPGLAGGHEQYF
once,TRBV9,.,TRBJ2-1,TGTGCCAGCAGCGTAGCTCATTCCCCCTACAATGAGCAGTTCTTC,CASSVAHSPYNEQFF
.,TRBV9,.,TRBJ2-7,TGTGCCAGCAGCGTATATAGCGATCCCTCCTACGAGCAGTACTTC,CASSVYSDPSYEQYF
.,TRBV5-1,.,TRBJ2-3,TGCGCCAGCAGCTTGGAACTAGCTGACACAGATACGCAGTATTTT,CASSLELADTDTQYF
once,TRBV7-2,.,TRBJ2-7,TGTGCCAGCAGCTTAGCATCCAGGGGAAGGTACGAGCAGTACTTC,CASSLASRGRYEQYF
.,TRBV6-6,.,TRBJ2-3,TGTGCCAGCAGTTACACGGCTAGCGACACAGATACGCAGTATTTT,CASSYTASDTDTQYF
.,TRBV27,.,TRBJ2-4,TGTGCCAGCAGCACCCACTCCTCGAATAGCCGAAACATTCAGTACTTC,CASSTHSSNSRNIQYF
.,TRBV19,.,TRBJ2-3,TGTGCCAGTAGGCCAATGGGGGGAAGAGATACGCAGTATTTT,CASRPMGGRDTQYF
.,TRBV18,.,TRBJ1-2,TGTGCCAGCTCACCACTGGGGGGGCAGAATGGCTACACCTTC,CASSPLGGQNGYTF
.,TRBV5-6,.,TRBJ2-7,TGTGCCAGCAGCCCACAGTGGAGCTACGAGCAGTACTTC,CASSPQWSYEQYF
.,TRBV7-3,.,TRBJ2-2,TGTGCCAGCAGCTTAAGGGCTGGGAGCACCGGGGAGCTGTTTTTT,CASSLRAGSTGELFF
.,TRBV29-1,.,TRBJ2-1,TGCAGCGTGGTAACTCAAGGTAGCTACAATGAGCAGTTCTTC,CSVVTQGSYNEQFF
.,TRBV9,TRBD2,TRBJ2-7,TGTGCCAGCAGCGTCGGGAGGGTTCGGCACGAGCAGTACTTC,CASSVGRVRHEQYF
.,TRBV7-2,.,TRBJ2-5,TGTGCCAGCAGCCCCCCGGGGGGCGGGAGCTTCCAAGAGACCCAGTACTTC,CASSPPGGGSFQETQYF
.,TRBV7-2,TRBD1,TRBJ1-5,TGTGCCAGCAGCCAAGGACAGGGGGCATATCAGCCCCAGCATTTT,CASSQGQGAYQPQHF
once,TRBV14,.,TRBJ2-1,TGTGCCAGCAGCCAAGATCGAAAAACGGACTATACCCCATATGAGCAGTTCTTC,CASSQDRKTDYTPYEQFF
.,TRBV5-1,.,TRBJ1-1,TGCGCCAGCAGCTCACAGGGCGCAGACACTGAAGCTTTCTTT,CASSSQGADTEAFF
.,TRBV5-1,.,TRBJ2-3,TGCGCCAGCAGCACGGGGGATTTCGATACGCAGTATTTT,CASSTGDFDTQYF
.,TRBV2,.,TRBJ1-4,TGTGCCAGCAGTGAAGAGAGGGTTGGAAAACTGTTTTTT,CASSEERVGKLFF
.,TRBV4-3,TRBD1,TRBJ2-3,TGCGCCAGCAGCCAAGATTGGGACAGGGCGGGTAGTATCGGGGGGGATACGCAGTATTTT,CASSQDWDRAGSIGGDTQYF
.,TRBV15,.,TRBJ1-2,TGTGCCACCAGCAACAGGACTAACTATGGCTACACCTTC,CATSNRTNYGYTF
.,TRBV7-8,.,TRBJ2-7,TGTGCCAGCAGCCCCCTCCGGGATCATAGGGCCCTCGAGCAGTACTTC,CASSPLRDHRALEQYF
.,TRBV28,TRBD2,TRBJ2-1,TGTGCCAGCAGGGAGTTCGGGACTAGCGGGAGGGGCTCCTACAATGAGCAGTTCTTC,CASREFGTSGRGSYNEQFF
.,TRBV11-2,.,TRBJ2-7,TGTGCCAGCAGCTTAGTAACCAGACCCTACGAGCAGTACTTC,CASSLVTRPYEQYF
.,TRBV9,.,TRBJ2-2,TGTGCCAGCAGCCTCGGGGTGAACACCGGGGAGCTGTTTTTT,CASSLGVNTGELFF
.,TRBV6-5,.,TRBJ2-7,TGTGCCAGCAGGAGACAGGACTACGAGCAGTACTTC,CASRRQDYEQYF
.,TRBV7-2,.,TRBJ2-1,TGTGCCAGCAGCTTAGGCGTTTTGGGAAGGAGCTCCTACAATGAGCAGTTCTTC,CASSLGVLGRSSYNEQFF
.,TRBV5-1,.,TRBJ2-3,TGCGCCAGCAGCTTAGGACTTTCGTCCGGGGATACGCAGTATTTT,CASSLGLSSGDTQYF
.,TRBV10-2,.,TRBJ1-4,TGCGCCAGCAGTGAATGGGGGGCGCCTGGAGTTGAAAAACTGTTTTTT,CASSEWGAPGVEKLFF
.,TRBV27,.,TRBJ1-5,TGTGCCAGCAGTCTTCGTGTGCCTCCATGGCCCCAGCATTTT,CASSLRVPPWPQHF
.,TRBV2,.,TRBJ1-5,TGTGCCAGCAGTGAATCCGTGCCAGGGAATCAGCCCCAGCATTTT,CASSESVPGNQPQHF
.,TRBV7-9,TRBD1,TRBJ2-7,TGTGCCAGCAGCTCGCGGACAGGGGGCTACGAGCAGTACTTC,CASSSRTGGYEQYF
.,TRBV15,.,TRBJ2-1,TGTGCCACGGCTCGTGGCTCCTACAATGAGCAGTTCTTC,CATARGSYNEQFF
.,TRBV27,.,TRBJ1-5,TGTGCCAGCAGCGGGGGAGGAAATCAGCCCCAGCATTTT,CASSGGGNQPQHF
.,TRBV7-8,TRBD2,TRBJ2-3,TGTGCCAGCAGCTTTAGGGGACTAGCGGGCGCCTTGGATACGCAGTATTTT,CASSFRGLAGALDTQYF
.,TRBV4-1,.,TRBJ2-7,TGCGCCAGCAGCCTACAGTACCTCACGGAATACGAGCAGTACTTC,CASSLQYLTEYEQYF
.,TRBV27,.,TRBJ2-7,TGTGCCAGCAGTCTCTGGGGGGCCAAAGGGGACGAGCAGTACTTC,CASSLWGAKGDEQYF
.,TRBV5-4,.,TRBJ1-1,TGTGCCAGCAGCTTGTCCGAGGGCACTGAAGCTTTCTTT,CASSLSEGTEAFF
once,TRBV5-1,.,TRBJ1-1,TGCGCCAGCAGCTTGACCTCAAACTTGGGGACTGAAGCTTTCTTT,CASSLTSNLGTEAFF
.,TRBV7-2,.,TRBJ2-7,TGTGCCAGCAGCTCCGTGTCCCTAGTCACCTACGAGCAGTACTTC,CASSSVSLVTYEQYF
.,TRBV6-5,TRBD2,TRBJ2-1,TGTGCCAGCAGTTTTCGGCGGGGGGCGAACAATGAGCAGTTCTTC,CASSFRRGANNEQFF
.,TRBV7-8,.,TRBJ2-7,TGTGCCAGCAGACAAGACGAACGGAACAGTCCCTACGAGCAGTACTTC,CASRQDERNSPYEQYF
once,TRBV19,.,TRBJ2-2,TGTGCCAGTAGCAAAACAGGGTACCCCGGGGAGCTGTTTTTT,CASSKTGYPGELFF
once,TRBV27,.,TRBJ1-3,TGTGCCAGCAGTACCGCTCCTCTAAACACCATATATTTT,CASSTAPLNTIYF
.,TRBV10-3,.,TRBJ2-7,TGTGCCATCAGTGACGGACTGAGATACGAGCAGTACTTC,CAISDGLRYEQYF
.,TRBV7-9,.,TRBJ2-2,TGTGCCAGCAGCTTAGAGAGGAACACCGGGGAGCTGTTTTTT,CASSLERNTGELFF
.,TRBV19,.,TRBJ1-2,TGTGCCAGTATGAGGCAGAACTATGGCTACACCTTC,CASMRQNYGYTF
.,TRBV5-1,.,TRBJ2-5,TGCGCCAGCAGTGGATTGGGTAGGGAAGAGACCCAGTACTTC,CASSGLGREETQYF
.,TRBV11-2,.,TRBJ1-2,TGTGCCAGCAGCTTAGGGGCGACAGTCGCTAACTATGGCTACACCTTC,CASSLGATVANYGYTF